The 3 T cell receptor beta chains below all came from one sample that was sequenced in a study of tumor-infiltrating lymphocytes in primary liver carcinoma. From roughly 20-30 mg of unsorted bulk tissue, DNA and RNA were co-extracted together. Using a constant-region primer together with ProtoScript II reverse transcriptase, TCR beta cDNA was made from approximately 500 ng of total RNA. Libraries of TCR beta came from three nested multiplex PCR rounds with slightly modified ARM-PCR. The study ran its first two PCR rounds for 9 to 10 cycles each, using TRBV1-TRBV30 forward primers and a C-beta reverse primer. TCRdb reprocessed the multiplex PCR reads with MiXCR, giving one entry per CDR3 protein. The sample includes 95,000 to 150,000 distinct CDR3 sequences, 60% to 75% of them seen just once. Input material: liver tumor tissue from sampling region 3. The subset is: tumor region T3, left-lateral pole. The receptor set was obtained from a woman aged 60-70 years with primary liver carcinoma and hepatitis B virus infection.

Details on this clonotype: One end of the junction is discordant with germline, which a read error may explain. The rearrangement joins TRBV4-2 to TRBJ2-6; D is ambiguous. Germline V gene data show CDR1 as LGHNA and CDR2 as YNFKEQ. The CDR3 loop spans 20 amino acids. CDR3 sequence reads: CTSSQDRGRPSFSGANVLTF. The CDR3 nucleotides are TGTACCAGCAGCCAAGATCGTGGCAGACCGTCTTTCTCTGGGGCCAACGTCCTGACTTTC.

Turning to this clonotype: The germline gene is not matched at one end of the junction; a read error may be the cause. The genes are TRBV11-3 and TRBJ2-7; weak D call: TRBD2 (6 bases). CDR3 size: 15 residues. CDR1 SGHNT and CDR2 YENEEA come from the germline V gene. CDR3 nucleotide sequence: TGTGCCAGCAGCCCGAACCCGGGAGCGGTCTACGAGCAGTGCTTC. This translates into CASSPNPGAVYEQCF.

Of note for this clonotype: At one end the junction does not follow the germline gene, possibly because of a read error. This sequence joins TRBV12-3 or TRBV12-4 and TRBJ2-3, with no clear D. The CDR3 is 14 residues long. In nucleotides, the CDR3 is TGTGCCAGCAGTTTGTGCGGATCCACAGATCCGCAGTATTTT. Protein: CASSLCGSTDPQYF.